A selection of T cell receptor beta chains follows, all from one sample in a study of OX40 agonist ivuxolimab in advanced cancers. This table comes from immunoSEQ multiplex PCR, and its TCRdb copy is limited to in-frame clones, with some not included. The data show about 42,000 clones, about 90% seen once. This sample comprised CD4+ or CD8+ T cells sorted from blood, obtained in a trial of the OX40 agonist ivuxolimab. All receptors come from an adult with an advanced solid tumor such as melanoma, head and neck, liver or kidney cancer. CDR3s include the opening cysteine and the closing phenylalanine or tryptophan. Fields, in order: V gene, D gene, clone size, CDR3 protein. A D gene is named only where the DNA matches it firmly. Some rows have no size entry. The others give once, few or many, or a class for an expanded clone.

TRBV6-1,.,.,CASSEHSRVEQYF
TRBV19,.,once,CASSRRSSLETQYF
TRBV6-4,.,.,CASSPGLKNTEQFF
TRBV11-2,.,.,CASSLERNTEAFF
TRBV5-1,TRBD2,.,CASGTQAGSQETQYF
TRBV6-4,TRBD2,.,CASRLAGGPHFPDNEQFF
TRBV18,.,.,CASSPSLSTGELFF
TRBV28,.,.,CASTGRRGTDTQYF
TRBV4-1,TRBD2,.,CASSQPSGLAGDPTDTQYF
TRBV2,TRBD1,once,CASSAEGQVFTEAFF
TRBV28,TRBD1,.,CASRYSVGTGYVEQFF
TRBV2,.,.,CASILTGGGTDTQYF
TRBV28,.,once,CASSSSLETQYF
TRBV5-1,TRBD1,.,CASSATGTAPIEQFF
TRBV20-1,TRBD2,.,CSATGLADRYF
TRBV10-3,.,.,CAIGAGAALTGELFF
TRBV18,.,.,CASSKQEKPNEKLFF
TRBV11-2,.,once,CASSLDPVYNSPLHF
TRBV29-1,.,.,CSVLQGGTGETQYF
TRBV7-7,.,.,CASSLGLQETQYF
TRBV19,TRBD1,.,CASSIGGGQGWLAVYNEQFF
TRBV5-4,.,once,CASSSVTVNTEAFF
TRBV5-1,.,.,CASSLGGTLAETQYF
TRBV28,.,.,CASRPGGARGHYEQYF
TRBV5-1,.,.,CASSLETGASNEKLFF
TRBV7-3,.,.,CASSLMGGSGNTIYF
TRBV28,TRBD1,.,CASSQTGQYSEKLFF
TRBV7-8,.,.,CASSPQPSSYEQYF
TRBV15,.,.,CATSGPGRPVGWETQYF
TRBV15,TRBD2,few,CATSREVSGRAFNEQFF
TRBV28,TRBD1,.,CASSLQGAYYNEQFF
TRBV6-4,.,.,CASSGNGDTGELFF
TRBV25-1,TRBD1,.,CASTRTGWTGELFF
TRBV18,TRBD2,.,CASSPPGLARPLDTDTQYF
TRBV20-1,.,few,CSALKRGTQYF
TRBV11-2,.,.,CASTSTRVDRYF
TRBV18,.,few,CASSSSYEQYF
TRBV7-9,.,.,CASTNDAGVNSPLHF
TRBV18,.,.,CASSPPNLGYNEQFF
TRBV25-1,TRBD2,.,CASSGDPGLAGWGYEQYF
TRBV5-1,.,.,CASSPAGEDEKLFF
TRBV23-1,.,.,CASSQSESSKKVTTQYF
TRBV6-5,TRBD2,few,CASSSLGGSHEQYF
TRBV2,.,.,CASSRQETYGYTF
TRBV25-1,.,.,CASIINEQYF
TRBV19,TRBD2,.,CASSQYGTTLSGANVLTF
TRBV28,.,.,CASSSTRDEQFF
TRBV6-5,TRBD2,.,CASSYSTSGKGETQYF
TRBV19,TRBD2,.,CASSIQGGSTDTQYF
TRBV29-1,.,.,CSVVGVGEKLFF
TRBV28,TRBD2,.,CASSPDLAGVTDTQYF
TRBV9,TRBD2,.,CASSVVSGGPGEQYF
TRBV18,.,.,CASSPLAETQYF
TRBV23-1,.,.,CASSQCPGRSYEQYF
TRBV5-1,.,.,CASSLEDLTDTQYF
TRBV7-3,TRBD1,.,CASSVTGGADTEAFF